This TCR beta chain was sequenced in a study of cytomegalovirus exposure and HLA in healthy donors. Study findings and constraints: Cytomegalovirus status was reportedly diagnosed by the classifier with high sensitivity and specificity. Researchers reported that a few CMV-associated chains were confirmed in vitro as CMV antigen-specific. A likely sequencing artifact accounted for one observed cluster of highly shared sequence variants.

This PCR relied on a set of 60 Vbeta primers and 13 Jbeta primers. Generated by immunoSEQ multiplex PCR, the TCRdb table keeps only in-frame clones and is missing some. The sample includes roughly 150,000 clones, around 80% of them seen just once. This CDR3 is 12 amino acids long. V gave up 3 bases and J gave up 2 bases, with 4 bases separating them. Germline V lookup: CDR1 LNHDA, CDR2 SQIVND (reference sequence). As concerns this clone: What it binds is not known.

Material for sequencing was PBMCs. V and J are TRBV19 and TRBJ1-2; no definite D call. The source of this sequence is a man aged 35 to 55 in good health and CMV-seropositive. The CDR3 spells CASSMLNYGYTF. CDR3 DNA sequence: TGTGCCAGTAGTATGCTAAACTATGGCTACACCTTC.